The T cell receptor beta chain under discussion was sequenced for a study of shared clonotypes between healthy human individuals. Overall study: In total, the donors were a couple of women and three men aged 18 to 49.

CDR3 length: 15 residues. The germline V gene encodes CDR1 GTSNPN and CDR2 SVGIG (reference sequence). Between the trimmed V and J ends, which lost 2 bases and 3 bases, there was a span of 11 bases. Profiling relied on immunoSEQ multiplex PCR, and the TCRdb table lists in-frame clones only, not all of them. Of about 2 million clones listed, 90% to 95% are singletons. Every one of the donors was a Caucasian adult that lived in Nashville, Tennessee. In the CD4+ fraction, cells were divided into CD45RA+ naive and CD45RA-negative memory subsets. The TCR sequence derives from a man in his late teens or twenties in good health. This chain connects TRBV30 to TRBJ1-6, with D unclear. The sample consisted of naive CD4+ T cells sorted from blood. Subset here: CD45RA+ positively selected. CDR3 nucleotide sequence: TGTGCCTGGAGTAATGTACAGTTCTATAATTCACCCCTCCACTTT. Translation gives CAWSNVQFYNSPLHF.